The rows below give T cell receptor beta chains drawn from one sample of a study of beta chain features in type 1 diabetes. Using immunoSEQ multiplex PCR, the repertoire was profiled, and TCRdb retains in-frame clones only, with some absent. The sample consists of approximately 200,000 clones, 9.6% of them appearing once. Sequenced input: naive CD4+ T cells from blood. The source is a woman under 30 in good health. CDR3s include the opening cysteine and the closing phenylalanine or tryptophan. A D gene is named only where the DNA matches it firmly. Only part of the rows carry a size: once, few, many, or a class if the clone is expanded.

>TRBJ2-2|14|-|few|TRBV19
TGTGCCAGTAGTACTCGGACAGCCACCGGGGAGCTGTTTTTT
CASSTRTATGELFF
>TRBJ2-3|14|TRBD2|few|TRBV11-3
TGTGCCAGCACGGGCGGGGGTAGCACAGATACGCAGTATTTT
CASTGGGSTDTQYF
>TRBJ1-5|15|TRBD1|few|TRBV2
TGTGCCAGCAGTACTGACAGGGGAGGGTTTCAGCCCCAGCATTTT
CASSTDRGGFQPQHF
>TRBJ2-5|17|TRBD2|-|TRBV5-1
TGCGCCAGCAGCCCCGGGACTAGCGGGAGTTTTCAAGAGACCCAGTACTTC
CASSPGTSGSFQETQYF
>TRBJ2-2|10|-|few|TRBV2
TGTGCCAGCAGTACAGTGGAGCTGTTTTTT
CASSTVELFF
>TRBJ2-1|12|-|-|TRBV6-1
TGTGCCAGCAGTGAGCGGTACAATGAGCAGTTCTTC
CASSERYNEQFF
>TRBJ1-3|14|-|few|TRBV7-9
TGTGCCAGCAGCGCGGGCCAGGACGGAAACACCATATATTTT
CASSAGQDGNTIYF
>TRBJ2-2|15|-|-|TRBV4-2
TGTGCCAGCAGCCAAGTGGACAGGGAGGGCGGGGAGCTGTTTTTT
CASSQVDREGGELFF
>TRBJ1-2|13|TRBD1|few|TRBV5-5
TGTGCCAGCAGCTTGTGGACAGGGGATGGCTACACCTTC
CASSLWTGDGYTF
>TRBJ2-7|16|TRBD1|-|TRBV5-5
TGTGCCAGCAGCTATACCCCGGGACAGGGGGCGTACGAGCAGTACTTC
CASSYTPGQGAYEQYF
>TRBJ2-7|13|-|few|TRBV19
TGTGCCAGTAGTCGGGGGTTATCCTACGAGCAGTACTTC
CASSRGLSYEQYF
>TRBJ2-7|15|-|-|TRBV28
TGTGCCACTTCCTCTAGCGCCGCGAGCTCCTACGAGCAGTACTTC
CATSSSAASSYEQYF
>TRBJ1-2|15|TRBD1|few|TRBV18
TGTGCCAGCTCTACGGACAGGGGATCTAACTATGGCTACACCTTC
CASSTDRGSNYGYTF
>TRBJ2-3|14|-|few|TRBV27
TGTGCCGCGAGGCGGGCGACGAGCACAGATACGCAGTATTTT
CAARRATSTDTQYF
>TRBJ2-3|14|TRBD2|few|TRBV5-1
TGCGCCAGCAGCGAGGGACTAGCTTCGGATACGCAGTATTTT
CASSEGLASDTQYF
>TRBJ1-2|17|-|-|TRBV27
TGTGCCAGCAGTTTATTTATGCCGGGACTCCTGGACTATGGCTACACCTTC
CASSLFMPGLLDYGYTF